This TCR beta chain was sequenced for a study of CD8 T cells in Susac syndrome (dated 2019 in TCRdb). Regarding the complete study: Repertoire sequencing was used to test whether CD8+ T cell activation and differentiation in Susac syndrome was antigen driven.

RNA was extracted with the RNeasy kit and roughly 0.45 to 1 ug was reverse transcribed using random hexamers. The immunoSEQ multiplex PCR assay, which covers 54 Vbeta and 13 Jbeta segments, was used to amplify TCR beta CDR3 regions. Bias from PCR amplification was corrected by using a synthetic template baseline for primer optimization and for computational correction. Turning to the authors' computational methods: Reads were annotated to V, D and J genes according to IMGT and were analyzed with immunoSEQ Analyzer, with only productive sequences retained. Clonality was computed as one minus Shannon entropy normalized by log2 of the number of productive unique sequences. For each patient and control, public and private clones were evaluated among the 100 most prevalent clones. Susac-specific clones were defined as absent from healthy and MS cohorts, approximately 1,000 published viral clones and other ImmuneACCESS disease sequences. In-frame beta chains were kept once TCRdb had trimmed the public reads at Q25 with fastp and called clones with MiXCR. Here each entry gathers all rows of one CDR3 protein and keeps the most common genes and DNA. Here the V and J calls rest on TCRdb's processing, not on the authors' analysis. The sample records approximately 210,000 distinct CDR3 sequences, about 95% of which are singletons. The ten largest clones represent 0.085% to 0.1% of the sample.

Overall results and qualifications from the work: The number of individuals in the TCR sequencing and HLA analysis was acknowledged as relatively small.

Peripheral blood CD8+ and CD4+ T cells from healthy donors, Susac syndrome patients and multiple sclerosis patients were profiled by high-throughput TCR beta sequencing. Multiple sclerosis controls were treatment-naive patients with stable or active relapsing-remitting disease fulfilling revised McDonald criteria. Bulk CD8+ and CD4+ T cells were purified magnetically by negative isolation, whereas CD8+ TEMRA cells were enriched by FACS. Blood was drawn into EDTA tubes, processed within 24 hours, and PBMCs were isolated by density gradient centrifugation. PBMCs intended for TCR sequencing were cryopreserved in liquid nitrogen and thawed later in a water bath at 37 degrees C. The sorted or isolated CD4+, CD8+ and CD8+ TEMRA cells reached a purity of at least 90%. As to this clonotype: The target of this receptor is not known. Base quality data are lacking; no much larger clone is found one base away.

The cysteine opens and the phenylalanine closes a CDR3 of 18 amino acids. Only CDR3 DNA remains: 54 bases, in frame from the first base. The germline V gene (reference sequence) sets CDR1 to LNHDA and CDR2 to SQIVND. Here V drops 6 bases and J drops 0 bases, and the junction holds 9 bases not matched to any gene. The clonotype originates from a human donor with multiple sclerosis. The chain couples TRBV19 to TRBJ2-2, and TRBD2 aligns with 11 junction nucleotides. The source material was CD4+ T cells from PBMCs. The DNA sequence is as follows: TGTGCCAGTAGAACGTCTAGCGGGGGGACCGCGAACACCGGGGAGCTGTTTTTT. It codes for CASRTSSGGTANTGELFF.